Below, one TCR beta chain is given with its context. This record comes from a study of shared clonotypes between healthy human individuals. TCRdb's table, derived via immunoSEQ multiplex PCR, lists solely in-frame clones and lacks some. This table has about 2.3 million clones, about 90% appearing once. The length of the CDR3 is 17 residues. Trimming shortened V by 1 base and J by 4 bases, and 16 bases separated the two germline ends. Germline-derived CDR1 and CDR2 are SGHAT and FQNNGV. The TCR comes from a man between 18 and 29 years old in good health. Some clones in this sample may be carry-over from other donors' samples. The V call is TRBV11-2, the J call TRBJ2-2; D remains ambiguous. The sample comprised naive CD4+ T cells from PBMCs. The subset is: CD45RA+ positively selected. The CDR3 spells CASSLGISSLITGELFF. The CDR3, as DNA: TGTGCCAGCAGCTTAGGGATTTCGAGCCTCATCACCGGGGAGCTGTTTTTT.